The 20 T cell receptor beta chains below were found in one sample sequenced in a study of PD-L1 blockade in urothelial cancer. Assay used: immunoSEQ multiplex PCR; TCRdb lists only in-frame clones, some missing. The sample has about 39,000 clones; around 84% are singletons. Regarding time point: peripheral blood 6 weeks after treatment start. This material consisted of PBMCs, taken around atezolizumab (anti-PD-L1) treatment. The receptors were gathered from a man aged 35 to 55 with urothelial cancer.

The V and J genes are TRBV2 and TRBJ2-7; D is uncertain. Germline V gives CDR1 SNHLY, CDR2 FYNNEI. The CDR3 has 14 residues. V lost 8 bases and J 6 bases, leaving 20 bases between the germline ends. The CDR3 reads CASRSSFLIREQYF. The CDR3 DNA follows: TGTGCCAGCCGGAGTAGCTTCCTAATTCGCGAGCAGTACTTC.

V is TRBV5-1 and J is TRBJ2-7; 7 positions match TRBD1. The CDR3 spans 14 residues. Germline CDR1 SGHRS, CDR2 YFSETQ. V was clipped by 0 bases and J by 5 bases; unmatched bases: 5. CDR3 coding DNA: TGCGCCAGCAGCTTGGTGACAGGGAACCACGAGCAGTACTTC. Translation gives CASSLVTGNHEQYF. Looking up the rest from reference TRBV5-1 and TRBJ2-7 gives the full variable domain: KAGVTQTPRYLIKTRGQQVTLSCSPISGHRSVSWYQQTPGQGLQFLFEYFSETQRNKGNFPGRFSGRQFSNSRSEMNVSTLELGDSALYLCASSLVTGNHEQYFGPGTRLTVT.

This clone was detected only a few times. The genes are TRBV19 and TRBJ1-3; 7 positions agree with TRBD1. Germline CDR1 LNHDA, CDR2 SQIVND (reference sequence). V trimming: 8 bases; J trimming: 7 bases; junction bases outside the gene matches: 5. The CDR3 is made up of 12 amino acids. The CDR3 loop is CASEQGRNTIYF. In DNA, the CDR3 is TGTGCCAGTGAACAGGGGAGGAACACCATATATTTT.

This clone has a single count. The CDR3 spells CASGGQAHQPQHF. CDR3 nucleotide sequence: TGTGCCAGCGGGGGACAGGCCCATCAGCCCCAGCATTTT. The chain is built from TRBV2 and TRBJ1-5; TRBD1 aligns across 8 bases. This CDR3 contains 13 residues. The V and J ends lost 8 bases and 5 bases, in that order; junction bases with no gene match: 5. The germline gives CDR1 SNHLY, CDR2 FYNNEI.

V usage is TRBV28 and J usage is TRBJ2-1; D is undetermined. Trimming removed 3 bases at V and 4 bases at J, with 10 bases between. This CDR3 has 14 amino acids. Germline assignment: CDR1 MDHEN and CDR2 SYDVKM. This CDR3 reads CASSFPATYNEQFF. The DNA of the CDR3 is TGTGCCAGCAGTTTCCCCGCCACTTACAATGAGCAGTTCTTC.

The chain employs TRBV11-2 and TRBJ2-3, with D possibly being TRBD2 (6 bases). With 5 bases removed from V and 2 bases from J, the gap between germline ends came to 11 bases. From germline, CDR1 is SGHAT and CDR2 FQNNGV. This CDR3 comprises 14 residues. The chain's CDR3 is CASSRRRATDTQYF. CDR3 sequence (DNA): TGTGCCAGCAGCCGCCGGAGGGCCACAGATACGCAGTATTTT.

The chain employs TRBV7-3 and TRBJ2-2; D perhaps matches TRBD2 (5 bases). Per the germline V gene, CDR1 is SGHTA and CDR2 is FQGTGA. The CDR3 extends over 13 amino acids. V lost 3 bases and J lost 5, with 7 bases in between. In DNA, the CDR3 is TGTGCCAGCAGCTTGAGGGAAACCGGGGAGCTGTTTTTT. Amino acids: CASSLRETGELFF.

This clone was observed a single time. V is TRBV11-2 and J is TRBJ2-7; a possible D gene is TRBD2 (6 bases). This CDR3 contains 14 residues. Germline V gene data show CDR1 as SGHAT and CDR2 as FQNNGV. Between the trimmed V and J ends, which lost 6 bases and 2 bases, there was a span of 14 bases. CDR3 sequence reads: CASSVGRRAYEQYF. The CDR3 DNA sequence: TGTGCCAGCAGTGTTGGCAGGAGGGCCTACGAGCAGTACTTC.

This clone was found once. The chain employs TRBV11-3 and TRBJ2-2, with a tentative D call TRBD2 (6 bases). CDR3 length: 14 amino acids. V was cut by 5 bases and J by 4 bases, with 11 bases left in between. Germline loops: CDR1 SGHNT, CDR2 YENEEA. CDR3 in amino acids: CASSRMTSTGELFF. For the CDR3, the DNA is TGTGCCAGCAGCCGTATGACTAGCACCGGGGAGCTGTTTTTT.

This sequence joins TRBV6-6 and TRBJ2-5; D is perhaps TRBD2 (5 bases). Between the trimmed V and J ends, which lost 2 bases and 1 base, there was a span of 5 bases. Germline CDR1 reads MNHNY; CDR2 reads SVGAGI (reference sequence). This CDR3 spans 13 amino acids. The CDR3 here is CASSYRGQETQYF. The CDR3 DNA sequence: TGTGCCAGCAGTTACCGGGGCCAAGAGACCCAGTACTTC.

This chain uses TRBV29-1 with TRBJ2-7; 14 nucleotides align to TRBD2. V was pared by 6 bases and J by 3 bases, with 7 bases of the junction left unmatched. CDR3 length equals 15 residues. Germline V lookup: CDR1 SQVTM, CDR2 ANQGSEA. CDR3 DNA: TGCAGCGTAGGCGGGACTAGCGGGAGAGTCTACGAGCAGTACTTC. Its protein is CSVGGTSGRVYEQYF.

V is TRBV19 and J is TRBJ2-3; D remains ambiguous. Germline lookup yields CDR1 LNHDA and CDR2 SQIVND (reference sequence). This CDR3 has 16 amino acids. Trimming pared 1 base from V and 3 bases from J, leaving 14 bases between. Written as DNA, the CDR3 is TGTGCCAGTAGTATAGCCGGGTATGGAGCGACAGATACGCAGTATTTT. Its protein product is CASSIAGYGATDTQYF.

This clone was detected only a few times. The chain employs TRBV2 and TRBJ2-7, with TRBD1 as a possible D gene (6 bases). Trimming shortened V by 8 bases and J by 2 bases, and 7 bases separated the two germline ends. Germline CDR1 is SNHLY and CDR2 is FYNNEI. CDR3 length: 11 amino acids. Here the CDR3 DNA reads TGTGCCAGCGGGGACACCTACGAGCAGTACTTC. This encodes CASGDTYEQYF.

The chain links TRBV18 to TRBJ1-2; D gene ambiguous. Germline V gives CDR1 KGHSH, CDR2 LQKENI. Deletions cut 6 bases from V and 5 bases from J, with 16 bases between. This CDR3 has 14 amino acids. This chain's CDR3 is CASSEGEGLYGYTF. Written as DNA, the CDR3 is TGTGCCAGCTCCGAGGGAGAGGGTCTATATGGCTACACCTTC.

The chain recombines TRBV7-8 with TRBJ2-7; the match to TRBD2 covers 12 bases. The CDR3 extends over 14 amino acids. Germline V lookup: CDR1 SGHVS, CDR2 FQNEAQ. With V trimmed by 10 bases and J by 1 base, 5 bases remained unmatched. The CDR3 region has the DNA TGTGCCACTAGGACTAGCGGGGATTCCTACGAGCAGTACTTC. This codes for CATRTSGDSYEQYF.

This rearrangement joins TRBV10-3 to TRBJ1-2; 7 bases agree with TRBD1. The CDR3 extends over 11 amino acids. J was trimmed by 13 bases and V by 4 bases; bases with no gene match: 6. Germline lookup yields CDR1 ENHRY and CDR2 SYGVKD. The CDR3, as DNA: TGTGCCATCAGTGGGACAGGCTTGGTCACCTTC. It specifies CAISGTGLVTF.

V usage is TRBV2 and J usage is TRBJ2-3, with 11 bases lining up with TRBD2. CDR1 is SNHLY and CDR2 is FYNNEI in the germline V gene. The CDR3 runs 17 residues. Losses at the gene ends were 7 bases for V and 5 bases for J; bases not matched to a gene: 14. For the CDR3, the DNA is TGTGCCAGCAACCGGCTATCGCGGCTAGCGGGAGGAGATACGCAGTATTTT. Its translation: CASNRLSRLAGGDTQYF.

V and J are TRBV6-5 and TRBJ2-1; 8 bases match TRBD1. V was pared by 5 bases and J by 9 bases, with 12 bases of the junction left unmatched. Germline V lookup: CDR1 MNHEY, CDR2 SVGAGI. The CDR3 length is 15 residues. CDR3 region: CASSPRTGRFGEQFF. As DNA, the CDR3 is TGTGCCAGCAGTCCACGGACAGGGCGCTTTGGTGAGCAGTTCTTC.

CDR3 coding DNA: TGTGCCAGCAGTTTACCCAATAAACTCAATGGCTACACCTTC. As protein: CASSLPNKLNGYTF. The chain employs TRBV28 and TRBJ1-2; D call uncertain. V was shortened by 2 bases and J by 6 bases, with 13 bases between the two germline ends. The CDR3 has 14 amino acids. Germline lookup yields CDR1 MDHEN and CDR2 SYDVKM.

The gene calls are TRBV28 and TRBJ1-2; perhaps TRBD1 as D (5 bases). The CDR3 runs to 14 residues. Trimming left V 2 bases short and J 5 bases short, with 12 bases between. Germline CDR1 and CDR2: MDHEN and SYDVKM. In DNA, the CDR3 is TGTGCCAGCAGTTTACCAGGGAAATCTTATGGCTACACCTTC. Protein: CASSLPGKSYGYTF.